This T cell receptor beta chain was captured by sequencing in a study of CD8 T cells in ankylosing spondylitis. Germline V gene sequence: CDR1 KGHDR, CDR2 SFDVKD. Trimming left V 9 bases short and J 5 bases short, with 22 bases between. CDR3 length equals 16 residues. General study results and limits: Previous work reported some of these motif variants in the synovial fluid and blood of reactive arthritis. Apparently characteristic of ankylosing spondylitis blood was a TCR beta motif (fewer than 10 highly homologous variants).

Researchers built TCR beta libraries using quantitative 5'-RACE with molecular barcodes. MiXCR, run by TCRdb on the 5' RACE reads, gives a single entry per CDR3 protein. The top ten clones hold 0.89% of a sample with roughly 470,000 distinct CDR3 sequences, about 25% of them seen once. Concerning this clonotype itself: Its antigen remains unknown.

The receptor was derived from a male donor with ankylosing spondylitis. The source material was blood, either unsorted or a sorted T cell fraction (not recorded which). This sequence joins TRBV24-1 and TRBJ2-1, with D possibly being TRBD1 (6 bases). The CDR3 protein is CATQAPESGVNNEQFF. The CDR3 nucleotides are TGTGCCACCCAAGCCCCTGAGTCAGGGGTCAACAATGAGCAGTTCTTC.